These 22 T cell receptor beta chains were sequenced from one sample in a study of control samples from healthy donors and cancer patients. The assay was immunoSEQ multiplex PCR, and TCRdb's table has in-frame clones only and misses some. The repertoire consists of 70,000 to 85,000 clones, with roughly 88% occurring once and the leading ten covering around 10%. Material: PBMCs. These receptors were taken from a man aged 55-75 years with head and neck cancer.

The sample holds many counts of this clone. The genes are TRBV29-1 and TRBJ2-2; possible D gene TRBD1, 6 bases. The CDR3 spans 12 residues. Germline V lookup: CDR1 SQVTM, CDR2 ANQGSEA. V shed 7 bases and J shed 1 base, with 7 bases lying between them. CDR3 residues: CSGTENTGELFF. As DNA, the CDR3 is TGCAGCGGGACAGAGAACACCGGGGAGCTGTTTTTT.

The chain links TRBV11-3 to TRBJ2-2; TRBD2 is a possible D gene (6 bases). Germline CDR1 SGHNT, CDR2 YENEEA. V shed 1 base and J shed 5 bases, with 11 bases lying between them. This CDR3 spans 15 amino acids. CDR3 loop: CASSLGGTETGELFF. The CDR3 DNA reads TGTGCCAGCAGCTTAGGGGGGACTGAGACCGGGGAGCTGTTTTTT.

The chain joins TRBV5-1 to TRBJ2-7; D is uncertain. Germline CDR1 reads SGHRS; CDR2 reads YFSETQ. The CDR3 is made up of 13 amino acids. V lost 4 bases, J lost 3 bases, and 11 bases lay in between. The CDR3 DNA reads TGCGCCAGCAGCCCCATGGCTGTCTACGAGCAGTACTTC. Translating gives CASSPMAVYEQYF.

As regards this clone: Other DNA sequences within the sample encode an identical CDR3. In DNA, the CDR3 is TGTGCCAGTAGCCGGGGAACTGGAAACACCATATATTTT. This codes for CASSRGTGNTIYF. This chain joins TRBV6-5 and TRBJ1-3; D is unresolved. The CDR3 has 13 amino acids. V lost 9 bases and J 2 bases, leaving 11 bases between the germline ends. CDR1 is MNHEY, CDR2 SVGAGI, per germline.

The chain couples TRBV6-5 to TRBJ2-4, with D possibly being TRBD1 or TRBD2 (5 bases each). The V end was cut by 0 bases, the J end by 8 bases, with 11 bases between. The germline CDR1 and CDR2 sequences are MNHEY and SVGAGI. CDR3 size: 14 residues. The CDR3 region has the DNA TGTGCCAGCAGTTACTCGATGAGGGGTGACATTCAGTACTTC. Translating it yields CASSYSMRGDIQYF.

This clone came up once. The chain recombines TRBV6-6 with TRBJ2-7; TRBD2 aligns across 10 bases. V gave up 8 bases and J gave up 6 bases; unmatched junction bases: 10. This CDR3 contains 14 residues. The germline V gene encodes CDR1 MNHNY and CDR2 SVGAGI (reference sequence). CDR3 DNA sequence: TGTGCCAGCGGGTCCGGGACTAGCGCTTCCGAGCAGTACTTC. Residues: CASGSGTSASEQYF.

CDR3 sequence reads: CASSLGHSYEQYF. The CDR3 nucleotides read TGTGCCAGCAGCCTCGGACATTCCTACGAGCAGTACTTC. The chain employs TRBV6-5 and TRBJ2-7, with a tentative D call TRBD1 (5 bases). In germline, CDR1 is MNHEY, CDR2 SVGAGI. V lost 6 bases, J lost 1 base, and 10 bases lay in between. CDR3 length: 13 residues.

The chain uses TRBV2 and TRBJ2-2; D may be TRBD1 (6 bases). Germline V gene data show CDR1 as SNHLY and CDR2 as FYNNEI. Trimming took off 6 bases at V and 4 bases at J, with 12 bases between the two ends. The CDR3 contains 14 residues. For the CDR3, the DNA is TGTGCCAGCAGGGCCAGGGGTGGCACCGGGGAGCTGTTTTTT. Translating it yields CASRARGGTGELFF.

By frequency in the sample, this clone is medium-sized. Written as DNA, the CDR3 is TGTGCCAGCAGCCCCCTGGGGGGAAGGGAGCAGTACTTC. It yields the protein CASSPLGGREQYF. This chain joins TRBV5-4 and TRBJ2-7; tentatively, D is TRBD2 (6 bases). V was pared by 4 bases and J by 7 bases, with 15 bases between. CDR1 is SGHNT and CDR2 is YYREEE in the germline V gene (reference sequence). The CDR3 length is 13 residues.

The chain recombines TRBV5-1 with TRBJ1-4, with 7 bases identical to TRBD1. The CDR3 is made up of 14 amino acids. Unmatched junction bases numbered 10, after V lost 4 bases and J lost 10 bases. Germline lookup yields CDR1 SGHRS and CDR2 YFSETQ. The CDR3 DNA follows: TGCGCCAGCAGCCCAACGACAGGGAGAGGAAAACTGTTTTTT. Its protein product is CASSPTTGRGKLFF.

This chain connects TRBV28 to TRBJ1-6; D might be TRBD1 (6 bases). The CDR3 runs to 12 residues. Trimming cost V 5 bases and J 8 bases, with 7 bases left between them. CDR1 MDHEN and CDR2 SYDVKM come from the germline V gene. The CDR3 here is CASSRGDSPLHF. CDR3 coding DNA: TGTGCCAGCAGTAGGGGGGATTCACCCCTCCACTTT.

Sample share makes this clone medium-sized (0.01 to 0.1%). The V gene is TRBV10-3, the J gene TRBJ2-3; 8 bases match TRBD1. V was clipped by 10 bases and J by 1 base; unmatched bases: 7. Germline-derived CDR1 and CDR2 are ENHRY and SYGVKD. There are 14 residues in the CDR3. The CDR3 loop is CATLPTGGTDTQYF. The CDR3, as DNA: TGTGCCACCTTACCGACAGGGGGCACAGATACGCAGTATTTT.

This clone has just one count. J is TRBJ2-1 and V is TRBV28, with D possibly matching TRBD2 (6 bases). V was shortened by 5 bases and J by 3 bases, with 14 bases between the two germline ends. CDR1 and CDR2 from the germline V gene are MDHEN and SYDVKM. This CDR3 contains 15 residues. CDR3 nucleotide sequence: TGTGCCAGCAGTCCTGCCGGGACTTTCTACAATGAGCAGTTCTTC. It yields the protein CASSPAGTFYNEQFF.

This chain uses TRBV3-1 (or the pseudogene TRBV3-2) with TRBJ1-2; D ambiguous. This CDR3 has 16 residues. CDR1 and CDR2 from the germline V gene are LGHDT and YNNKEL (reference sequence). Trimming removed 1 base at V and 0 bases at J, with 12 bases between. In nucleotides, the CDR3 is TGTGCCAGCAGCCAAGGGGGTGGTGGGTCTAACTATGGCTACACCTTC. Translation: CASSQGGGGSNYGYTF.

The count of this clone is one. This chain's CDR3 is CASSLGAPGQQGNTIYF. In DNA, the CDR3 is TGTGCCAGCAGCTTGGGGGCACCGGGACAGCAAGGAAACACCATATATTTT. The chain is built from TRBV5-4 and TRBJ1-3; 7 positions agree with TRBD1. Germline values: CDR1 SGHNT, CDR2 YYREEE (reference sequence). V lost 0 bases, J lost 4 bases, and 10 bases stayed unmatched. This CDR3 region has 17 residues.

J is TRBJ2-7 and V is TRBV5-1, with D possibly being TRBD1 or TRBD2 (6 bases each). Looked up from germline, CDR1 is SGHRS and CDR2 is YFSETQ. CDR3 size: 14 residues. Trimming removed 7 bases at V and 12 bases at J, with 26 bases between. The CDR3 coding sequence is TGCGCCAGCGCCGGAGGGGGAGCGGGCGACCGGCGGTACTTC. Translation: CASAGGGAGDRRYF.

This clone was counted between two and nine times. V usage is TRBV18 and J usage is TRBJ2-3, with 7 bases aligning to TRBD1. The CDR3 extends over 14 amino acids. Per germline, CDR1 KGHSH and CDR2 LQKENI. V shed 3 bases, J shed 6 bases, and the junction held 6 bases outside the gene matches. The CDR3 coding sequence is TGTGCCAGCTCACCTGGACAGGTTTTGGATACGCAGTATTTT. This sequence encodes CASSPGQVLDTQYF.

The rearrangement links TRBV6-4 to TRBJ1-1; D gene uncertain. The CDR3 is 14 amino acids. The germline CDR1 and CDR2 sequences are MRHNA and SNTAGT. With 0 bases removed from V and 1 base from J, the gap between germline ends came to 6 bases. The DNA for the CDR3 is TGTGCCAGCAGTGACTCCGACCAGAACACTGAAGCTTTCTTT. Residues: CASSDSDQNTEAFF.

V and J are TRBV10-2 and TRBJ1-1; no definite D call. Per germline, CDR1 WSHSY and CDR2 SAAADI. Trimming left V 8 bases short and J 0 bases short, with 10 bases between. The CDR3 length is 13 residues. The CDR3 here is CASAKNMNTEAFF. CDR3 nucleotide sequence: TGCGCCAGCGCGAAAAATATGAACACTGAAGCTTTCTTT.

The chain uses TRBV2 and TRBJ2-1; 11 bases are a match to TRBD1. The junction had 5 bases not matched to a gene; V was cut back by 10 bases and J by 6 bases. The CDR3 contains 13 residues. Germline V CDR1 and CDR2: SNHLY, FYNNEI. The CDR3 region is CATSGQGVNEQFF. CDR3 coding DNA: TGTGCCACCTCGGGACAGGGGGTCAATGAGCAGTTCTTC. Full variable domain (rest looked up from reference TRBV2 and TRBJ2-1): EPEVTQTPSHQVTQMGQEVILRCVPISNHLYFYWYRQILGQKVEFLVSFYNNEISEKSEIFDDQFSVERPDGSNFTLKIRSTKLEDSAMYFCATSGQGVNEQFFGPGTRLTVL.

The J gene is TRBJ1-2, the V gene TRBV27; D unresolved. V was clipped by 3 bases and J by 4 bases, with 0 bases between them. Germline CDR1 and CDR2: MNHEY and SMNVEV (reference sequence). The CDR3 is 10 amino acids. The chain's CDR3 is CASSFYGYTF. DNA of the CDR3: TGTGCCAGCAGTTTCTATGGCTACACCTTC.

This clone was picked up one time. This rearrangement joins TRBV10-3 to TRBJ1-2, with 10 bases fitting TRBD1. The V and J ends lost 7 bases and 7 bases, in that order; junction bases with no gene match: 12. Germline CDR1 ENHRY, CDR2 SYGVKD. The CDR3 covers 15 residues. The CDR3 is CAIKGFGTGVIGYTF. DNA for the CDR3: TGTGCCATCAAGGGGTTCGGGACAGGGGTGATTGGCTACACCTTC.